This entry lists 17 T cell receptor beta chains sequenced from one sample in a study of cytomegalovirus exposure and HLA in healthy donors. The PCR had 60 Vbeta and 13 Jbeta primers. Data came from immunoSEQ multiplex PCR; TCRdb stores just in-frame clones and leaves some out. The sample holds about 180,000 clones, 77% seen once. Sequencing used PBMCs. All receptors come from a man aged 18 to 35 in good health and CMV-seronegative.

The rearrangement uses TRBV7-9 and TRBJ1-2, with 8 positions matching TRBD1. V shed 5 bases and J 3 bases; nucleotides not matched to a gene: 2. Germline CDR1 SEHNR, CDR2 FQNEAQ (reference sequence). This CDR3 has 13 amino acids. The CDR3 loop is CASSPGQDYGYTF. CDR3 DNA: TGTGCCAGCAGCCCGGGACAGGACTATGGCTACACCTTC.

CDR3 loop: CAWSGPASTGELFF. CDR3 nucleotide sequence: TGTGCCTGGAGTGGTCCAGCGAGCACCGGGGAGCTGTTTTTT. The rearrangement uses TRBV30 and TRBJ2-2; D gene ambiguous. The CDR3 runs to 14 residues. Germline V CDR1 and CDR2: GTSNPN, SVGIG (reference sequence). Trimming pared 1 base from V and 4 bases from J, leaving 10 bases between.

The chain uses TRBV11-3 and TRBJ1-2, with 7 nucleotides matching TRBD1. With V trimmed by 8 bases and J by 2 bases, 5 bases remained unmatched. This CDR3 is built from 13 residues. CDR1 is SGHNT, CDR2 YENEEA, per germline. CDR3 nucleotides: TGTGCCAGCGGAAAGACAGGGAACTATGGCTACACCTTC. Encoded protein: CASGKTGNYGYTF.

This clone was seen only a few times. The V call is TRBV27, the J call TRBJ2-1; 8 nucleotides agree with TRBD1. Per germline, CDR1 MNHEY and CDR2 SMNVEV (reference sequence). There are 15 residues in the CDR3. The V and J ends lost 6 bases and 2 bases, in that order; junction bases with no gene match: 6. CDR3 sequence (DNA): TGTGCCAGCAGATTACAGGGGGTCACCTACAATGAGCAGTTCTTC. Its protein is CASRLQGVTYNEQFF.

The chain links TRBV7-2 to TRBJ2-2; possibly TRBD1 for D (6 bases). CDR3 length equals 15 residues. The germline CDR1 and CDR2 sequences are SGHTA and FQGNSA. The ends were cut back, 7 bases at V and 3 bases at J, with 15 bases in the middle. The CDR3 DNA is TGTGCCAGCACTAGGGGGACGGGGTACACCGGGGAGCTGTTTTTT. This sequence encodes CASTRGTGYTGELFF.

The gene calls are TRBV7-3 and TRBJ1-2, with a tentative D call TRBD1 (6 bases). CDR1 is SGHTA and CDR2 is FQGTGA in the germline V gene. The CDR3 is 14 residues long. Trimming shortened V by 3 bases and J by 4 bases, and 12 bases separated the two germline ends. DNA for the CDR3: TGTGCCAGCAGCTTTAACAGGGCGGGCTATGGCTACACCTTC. Its translation: CASSFNRAGYGYTF.

The rearrangement links TRBV7-2 to TRBJ2-3; 7 bases agree with TRBD1. The V gene's germline CDR1 is SGHTA and CDR2 FQGNSA. This CDR3 is 15 amino acids long. Trimming removed 5 bases from V and 0 bases from J; junction bases left unmatched: 5. As DNA, the CDR3 is TGTGCCAGCAGCCGGGGACAGTTAAGCACAGATACGCAGTATTTT. The encoded protein is CASSRGQLSTDTQYF. The entire variable domain, with the rest obtained from reference TRBV7-2 and TRBJ2-3, is as follows: GAGVSQSPSNKVTEKGKDVELRCDPISGHTALYWYRQSLGQGLEFLIYFQGNSAPDKSGLPSDRFSAERTGGSVSTLTIQRTQQEDSAVYLCASSRGQLSTDTQYFGPGTRLTVL.

V is TRBV4-2 and J is TRBJ2-7; D is undetermined. This CDR3 is 15 amino acids long. V gave up 0 bases and J gave up 0 bases, with 9 bases separating them. CDR1 and CDR2 (germline): LGHNA, YNFKEQ. The CDR3 sequence: CASSQDLSNSYEQYF. The CDR3, as DNA: TGTGCCAGCAGCCAAGATTTGAGCAACTCCTACGAGCAGTACTTC.

The chain joins TRBV19 to TRBJ2-7; 9 positions match TRBD1. The junction had 7 bases not matched to a gene; V was cut back by 3 bases and J by 4 bases. Germline V gene sequence: CDR1 LNHDA, CDR2 SQIVND (reference sequence). The CDR3 covers 15 residues. Here the CDR3 reads CASSISGTGSYEQYF. The CDR3 nucleotides read TGTGCCAGTAGTATCTCCGGGACAGGGTCATACGAGCAGTACTTC.

The gene calls are TRBV19 and TRBJ1-1; tentatively, D is TRBD1 (6 bases). The germline CDR1 and CDR2 sequences are LNHDA and SQIVND (reference sequence). The CDR3 is made up of 16 amino acids. Trimming stripped 5 bases from V and 7 bases from J, with 23 bases between. The CDR3: CASSPTLGAGEGEAFF. The CDR3 DNA sequence: TGTGCCAGTAGTCCAACTTTGGGGGCGGGGGAAGGTGAAGCTTTCTTT.

Of note for this clone: Other nucleotide sequences from this sample produce the same CDR3. The chain links TRBV7-9 to TRBJ2-7; D is ambiguous. Germline V gene data show CDR1 as SEHNR and CDR2 as FQNEAQ (reference sequence). The CDR3 runs 11 residues. Trimming took off 4 bases at V and 3 bases at J, with 4 bases between the two ends. CDR3 amino acids: CASSSYYEQYF. The CDR3, as DNA: TGTGCCAGCAGCTCGTACTACGAGCAGTACTTC.

The chain has TRBV28 and TRBJ2-1; 10 bases line up with TRBD2. The germline gives CDR1 MDHEN, CDR2 SYDVKM. V shed 6 bases, J shed 1 base, and the junction held 3 bases outside the gene matches. This CDR3 is built from 15 residues. The CDR3 loop is CASSPSGSSYNEQFF. In DNA, the CDR3 is TGTGCCAGCAGCCCTAGCGGGAGTTCCTACAATGAGCAGTTCTTC.

The CDR3 spells CASSTWDTAYEQYF. CDR3 in DNA: TGCGCCAGCAGCACCTGGGACACTGCCTACGAGCAGTACTTC. The chain employs TRBV5-1 and TRBJ2-7; possible D gene TRBD1, 6 bases. The CDR3 loop spans 14 amino acids. Deletions cut 4 bases from V and 2 bases from J, with 13 bases between. Germline CDR1 SGHRS, CDR2 YFSETQ.

The genes are TRBV6-1 and TRBJ2-3; TRBD1 is a possible D gene (6 bases). The germline V and J ends were trimmed by 2 bases and 4 bases, with 13 bases remaining between them. This CDR3 region has 15 residues. Germline V gene data show CDR1 as MNHNS and CDR2 as SASEGT. CDR3 coding DNA: TGTGCCAGCAGTGAAAGAATAGGGGGAGCAGATACGCAGTATTTT. This codes for CASSERIGGADTQYF.

The table lists this clone with a few counts. The J gene is TRBJ2-5, the V gene TRBV5-1; perhaps TRBD2 as D (5 bases). The J call may be faulty, since TRBJ2-7 better matches the DNA end. The CDR3 contains 14 residues. CDR1 and CDR2 from the germline V gene are SGHRS and YFSETQ. CDR3 loop: CASSLEEAGAEQYF. The CDR3 DNA is TGCGCCAGCAGCTTGGAGGAGGCTGGCGCCGAGCAGTACTTC.

This clone was counted a single time. V usage is TRBV4-3 and J usage is TRBJ2-1, with 9 bases that match TRBD2. The trim removed 4 bases at V and 5 bases at J, leaving 9 bases unmatched. Per the germline V gene, CDR1 is LGHNA and CDR2 is YSLEER. The CDR3 runs to 16 residues. The CDR3 DNA sequence: TGCGCCAGCAGCCCTAATAGCGGGAGAGGGGACAATGAGCAGTTCTTC. This translates into CASSPNSGRGDNEQFF.

V is TRBV30 and J is TRBJ1-4; no clear D. The V end was cut by 5 bases, the J end by 2 bases, with 12 bases between. This CDR3 has 14 amino acids. Per the germline V gene, CDR1 is GTSNPN and CDR2 is SVGIG (reference sequence). CDR3 residues: CAWAPGRTNEKLFF. CDR3 coding DNA: TGTGCCTGGGCGCCCGGGAGGACTAATGAAAAACTGTTTTTT.